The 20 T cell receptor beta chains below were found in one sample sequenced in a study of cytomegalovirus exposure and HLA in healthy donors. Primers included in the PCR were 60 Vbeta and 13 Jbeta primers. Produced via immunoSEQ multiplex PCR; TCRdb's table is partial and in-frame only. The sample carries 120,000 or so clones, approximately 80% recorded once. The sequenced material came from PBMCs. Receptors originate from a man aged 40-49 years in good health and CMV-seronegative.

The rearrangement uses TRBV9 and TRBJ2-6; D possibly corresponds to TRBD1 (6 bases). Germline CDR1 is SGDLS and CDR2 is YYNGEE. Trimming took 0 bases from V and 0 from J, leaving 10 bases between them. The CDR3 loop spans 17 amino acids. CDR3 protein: CASSVAGQFSGANVLTF. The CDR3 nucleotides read TGTGCCAGCAGCGTAGCTGGACAGTTCTCTGGGGCCAACGTCCTGACTTTC.

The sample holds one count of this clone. For the CDR3, the DNA is TGTGCCAGCAAAAGGACAGGGCTCACAGATACGCAGTATTTT. Amino acid sequence: CASKRTGLTDTQYF. The gene calls are TRBV6-5 and TRBJ2-3, with TRBD1 identical over 8 bases. Germline-derived CDR1 and CDR2 are MNHEY and SVGAGI. V shed 7 bases and J 2 bases; nucleotides not matched to a gene: 5. The CDR3 consists of 14 residues.

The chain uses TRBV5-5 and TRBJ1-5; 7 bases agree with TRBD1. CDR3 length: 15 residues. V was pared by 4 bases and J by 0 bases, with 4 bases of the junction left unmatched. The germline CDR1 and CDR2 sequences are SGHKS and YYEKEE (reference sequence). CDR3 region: CASSETGFSNQPQHF. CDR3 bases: TGTGCCAGCAGCGAGACAGGGTTTAGCAATCAGCCCCAGCATTTT.

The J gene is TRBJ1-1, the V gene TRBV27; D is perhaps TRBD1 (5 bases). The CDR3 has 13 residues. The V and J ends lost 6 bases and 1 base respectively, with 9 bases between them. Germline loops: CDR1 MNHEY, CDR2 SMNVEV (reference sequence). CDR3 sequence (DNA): TGTGCCAGCAGCCACAGGACGAACACTGAAGCTTTCTTT. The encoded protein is CASSHRTNTEAFF.

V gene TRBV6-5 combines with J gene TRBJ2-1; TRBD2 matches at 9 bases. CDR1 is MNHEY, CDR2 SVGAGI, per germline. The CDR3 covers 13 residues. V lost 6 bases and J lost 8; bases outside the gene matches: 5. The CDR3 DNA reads TGTGCCAGCAGCAAGCGGGAGGAGGATGAGCAGTTCTTC. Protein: CASSKREEDEQFF.

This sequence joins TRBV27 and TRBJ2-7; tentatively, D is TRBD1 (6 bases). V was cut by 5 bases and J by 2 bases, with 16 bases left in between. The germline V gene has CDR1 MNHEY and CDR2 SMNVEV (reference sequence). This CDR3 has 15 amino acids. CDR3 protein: CASSLRQEPPYEQYF. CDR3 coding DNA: TGTGCCAGCAGTCTAAGACAGGAACCGCCCTACGAGCAGTACTTC.

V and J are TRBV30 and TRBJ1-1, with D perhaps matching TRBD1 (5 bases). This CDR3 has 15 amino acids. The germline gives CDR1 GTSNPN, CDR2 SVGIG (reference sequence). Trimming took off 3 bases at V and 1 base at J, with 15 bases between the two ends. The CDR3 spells CAWRESGLSNTEAFF. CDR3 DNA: TGTGCCTGGAGGGAGTCGGGACTGTCGAACACTGAAGCTTTCTTT.

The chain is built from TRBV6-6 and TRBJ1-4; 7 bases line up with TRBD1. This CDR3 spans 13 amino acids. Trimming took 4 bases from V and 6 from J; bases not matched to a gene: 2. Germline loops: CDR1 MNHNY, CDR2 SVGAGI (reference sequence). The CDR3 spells CASSFDRDEKLFF. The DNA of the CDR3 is TGTGCCAGCAGTTTTGACAGGGATGAAAAACTGTTTTTT.

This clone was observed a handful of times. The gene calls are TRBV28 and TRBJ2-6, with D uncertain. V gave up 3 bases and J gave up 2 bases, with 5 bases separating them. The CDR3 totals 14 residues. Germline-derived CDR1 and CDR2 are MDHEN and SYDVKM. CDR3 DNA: TGTGCCAGCAGTTTTACAACTGGGGCCAACGTCCTGACTTTC. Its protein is CASSFTTGANVLTF.

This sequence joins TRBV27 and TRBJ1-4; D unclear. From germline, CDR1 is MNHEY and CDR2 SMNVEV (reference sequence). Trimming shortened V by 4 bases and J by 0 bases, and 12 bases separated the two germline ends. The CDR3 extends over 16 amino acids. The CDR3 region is CASSSRRLATNEKLFF. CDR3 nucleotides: TGTGCCAGCAGTTCACGACGGCTAGCAACTAATGAAAAACTGTTTTTT.

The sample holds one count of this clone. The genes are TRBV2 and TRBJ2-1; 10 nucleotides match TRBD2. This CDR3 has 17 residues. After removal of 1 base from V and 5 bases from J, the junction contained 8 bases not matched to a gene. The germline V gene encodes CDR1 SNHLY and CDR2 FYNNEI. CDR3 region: CASSEVVLAGEDNEQFF. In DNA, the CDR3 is TGTGCCAGCAGTGAAGTCGTTCTAGCGGGGGAAGACAATGAGCAGTTCTTC.

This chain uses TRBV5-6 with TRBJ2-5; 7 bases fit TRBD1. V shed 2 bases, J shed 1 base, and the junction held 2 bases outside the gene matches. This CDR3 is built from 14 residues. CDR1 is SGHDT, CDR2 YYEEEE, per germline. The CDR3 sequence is CASSFDRVQETQYF. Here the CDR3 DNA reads TGTGCCAGCAGCTTTGACAGGGTCCAAGAGACCCAGTACTTC. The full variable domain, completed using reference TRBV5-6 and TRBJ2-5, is DAGVTQSPTHLIKTRGQQVTLRCSPKSGHDTVSWYQQALGQGPQFIFQYYEEEERQRGNFPDRFSGHQFPNYSSELNVNALLLGDSALYLCASSFDRVQETQYFGPGTRLLVL.

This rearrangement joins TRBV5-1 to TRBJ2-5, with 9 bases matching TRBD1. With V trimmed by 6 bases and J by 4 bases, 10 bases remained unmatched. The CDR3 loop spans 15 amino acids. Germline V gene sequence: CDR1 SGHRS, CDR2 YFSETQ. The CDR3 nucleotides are TGCGCCAGCAAATTAACAGGGGGCGGGCGAGAGACCCAGTACTTC. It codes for CASKLTGGGRETQYF.

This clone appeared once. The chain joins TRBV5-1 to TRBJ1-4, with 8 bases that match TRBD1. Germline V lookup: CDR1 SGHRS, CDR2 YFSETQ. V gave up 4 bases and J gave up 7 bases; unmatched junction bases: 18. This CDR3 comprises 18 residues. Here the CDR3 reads CASSRDRRETAEGEKLFF. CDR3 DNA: TGCGCCAGCAGCAGGGACAGGCGAGAAACCGCCGAGGGTGAAAAACTGTTTTTT.

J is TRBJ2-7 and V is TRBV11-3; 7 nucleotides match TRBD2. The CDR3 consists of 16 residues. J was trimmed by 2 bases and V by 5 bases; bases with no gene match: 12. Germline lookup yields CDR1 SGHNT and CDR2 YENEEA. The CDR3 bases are TGTGCCAGCAGCGGAAGAGCGGGGCTCCGAGCCTACGAGCAGTACTTC. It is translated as CASSGRAGLRAYEQYF.

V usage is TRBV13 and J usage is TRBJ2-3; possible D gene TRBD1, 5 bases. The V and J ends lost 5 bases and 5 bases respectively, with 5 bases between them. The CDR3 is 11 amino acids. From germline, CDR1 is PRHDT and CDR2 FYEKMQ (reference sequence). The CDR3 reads CASSTGDTQYF. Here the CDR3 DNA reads TGTGCCAGCAGCACAGGAGATACGCAGTATTTT.

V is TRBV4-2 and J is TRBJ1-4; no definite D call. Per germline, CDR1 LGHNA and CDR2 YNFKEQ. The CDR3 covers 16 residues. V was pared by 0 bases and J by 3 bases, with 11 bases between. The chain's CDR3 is CASSQDLPGANEKLFF. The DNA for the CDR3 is TGTGCCAGCAGCCAAGACCTGCCCGGGGCTAATGAAAAACTGTTTTTT.

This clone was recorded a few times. In DNA, the CDR3 is TGTGCCAGCAGCTCAGGGTCCTTCACAGATACGCAGTATTTT. It codes for CASSSGSFTDTQYF. The V gene is TRBV7-9, the J gene TRBJ2-3; tentative D call: TRBD1 (5 bases). The CDR3 is 14 residues long. V was trimmed by 4 bases and J by 2 bases, leaving 10 bases between them. CDR1 and CDR2 (germline): SEHNR, FQNEAQ (reference sequence).

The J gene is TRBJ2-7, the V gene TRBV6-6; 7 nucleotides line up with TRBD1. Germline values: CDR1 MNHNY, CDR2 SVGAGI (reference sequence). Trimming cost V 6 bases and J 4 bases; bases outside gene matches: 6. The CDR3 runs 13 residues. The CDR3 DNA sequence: TGTGCCAGCAGGCCCGGGACAGCATACGAGCAGTACTTC. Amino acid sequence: CASRPGTAYEQYF.

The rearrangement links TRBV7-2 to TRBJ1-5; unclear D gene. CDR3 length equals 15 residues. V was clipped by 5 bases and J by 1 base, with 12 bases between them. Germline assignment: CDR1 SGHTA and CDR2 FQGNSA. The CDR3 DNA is TGTGCCAGCAGCGACACGGGAGGAAGCAATCAGCCCCAGCATTTT. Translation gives CASSDTGGSNQPQHF.